The present T cell receptor beta chain was sequenced within a study of shared clonotypes between healthy human individuals. Study outcomes and limitations: Naive CD4 clonotypes overlapped across several donors at about 5.3%.

Memory CD4+ cells were the fraction left after CD45RA+ naive selection. Assay execution took place at the deep level. Replicate PCRs run on sorted subsets employed approximately 0.2 ug DNA, approximately 30,000 T cell genomes. Sequenced by immunoSEQ multiplex PCR; TCRdb stores in-frame clones only, minus some. The sample records 2 million to 2.5 million clones, 85% to 95% being singletons. V lost 2 bases and J lost 4, with 11 bases in between. Germline V gives CDR1 GTSNPN, CDR2 SVGIG (reference sequence). The CDR3 covers 13 residues. As to this clone: Its cognate antigen is unknown.

The TCR sequence derives from a man between 18 and 29 years old in good health. Some clones in this sample may be carry-over from other donors' samples. This chain connects TRBV30 to TRBJ1-1; no clear D gene. The sequenced material came from naive CD4+ T cells from PBMCs. Documented subset: CD45RA+ positively selected. The CDR3 DNA reads as TGTGCCTGGAGTCTCTCGGCGGGCACTGAAGCTTTCTTT. It encodes CAWSLSAGTEAFF.